The entry below describes one T cell receptor beta chain. The sample is drawn from a study of blood T cell repertoires in COVID-19. The wider study: Whether acute or convalescent, the COVID-19 samples came from the United States, Italy and Spain. In each case, the material was cDNA or gDNA derived from T cells, B-cell-depleted T cells, or PBMCs.

In the authors' methods: Amplification of reference gene primers was used by the study to estimate nucleated cell counts. TCRdb's table, derived via immunoSEQ multiplex PCR, lists solely in-frame clones and lacks some. V and J calls plus clone size are reproduced from that table; the DNA served to infer D and trimming. The sample holds about 74,000 clones; 85% to 90% are singletons and the top ten take roughly 4.8%. The V gene's germline CDR1 is LGHNA and CDR2 YNFKEQ. This CDR3 is built from 14 residues. V was clipped by 2 bases and J by 7 bases, with 9 bases between them. The source is a woman older than 75 with acute or convalescent COVID-19. This chain joins TRBV4-2 and TRBJ1-6; D possibly corresponds to TRBD1 (6 bases). The sequenced sample was peripheral blood. CDR3 coding DNA: TGTGCCAGCAGCCAACCAGACAGGAATTCACCCCTCCACTTT. It codes for CASSQPDRNSPLHF.